One sample yielded the 18 T cell receptor beta chains listed below, sequenced in a study of response to subunit inactivated influenza vaccine. TCRdb reanalysed the RT-PCR reads using MiXCR and keeps one entry per CDR3 protein. Altogether 500,000 to 600,000 distinct CDR3 sequences are present, about an eighth being singletons, with the ten largest covering about a tenth. The sequencing here drew on PBMCs from blood, taken on the day of vaccination. The source is a man aged 50 to 60 who received an inactivated influenza vaccine.

This clonotype was observed at least ten times. The J gene is TRBJ2-5, the V gene TRBV7-8, with 9 nucleotides matching TRBD1. V lost 4 bases, J lost 3 bases, and 9 bases stayed unmatched. Germline values: CDR1 SGHVS, CDR2 FQNEAQ. The CDR3 extends over 16 amino acids. The CDR3 is CASSWTAGQGKETQYF. The CDR3 DNA sequence: TGTGCCAGCAGCTGGACTGCGGGACAGGGAAAAGAGACCCAGTACTTC.

The V and J genes are TRBV20-1 and TRBJ2-3, with D perhaps TRBD2 (6 bases). The germline CDR1 and CDR2 sequences are DFQATT and SNEGSKA (reference sequence). This CDR3 region has 15 residues. Trimming cost V 0 bases and J 4 bases, with 14 bases left between them. The DNA of the CDR3 is TGCAGTGCTAGAGATGCGGGGATGATTGCAGATACGCAGTATTTT. Protein sequence: CSARDAGMIADTQYF.

This clonotype came up a few times. The genes are TRBV6-2 or TRBV6-3 and TRBJ2-4; no clear D gene. V was trimmed by 2 bases and J by 0 bases, leaving 8 bases between them. The CDR3 has 15 residues. The germline V gene has CDR1 MNHEY and CDR2 SVGEGT. The DNA for the CDR3 is TGTGCCAGCAGTTACAGCGAGTTAGCCAAAAACATTCAGTACTTC. It translates to CASSYSELAKNIQYF.

To note about this clonotype: An end of the junction differs from the germline gene, which may be a read error. The CDR3 DNA is TGTGCCAGCAGTTTAAGATCTGAGGGAGGGGCCGGGGAGCTGTCTTTT. This gives the protein CASSLRSEGGAGELSF. The chain has TRBV12-3 or TRBV12-4 and TRBJ2-2; the match to TRBD2 covers 7 bases. The CDR3 is made up of 16 amino acids.

The chain links TRBV7-9 to TRBJ2-5; D unresolved. The germline gives CDR1 SEHNR, CDR2 FQNEAQ (reference sequence). The CDR3 extends over 15 amino acids. Trimming cost V 2 bases and J 2 bases, with 12 bases left between them. The CDR3 nucleotides are TGTGCCAGCAGCTTACAGGATCGAGATCAAGAGACCCAGTACTTC. Its translation: CASSLQDRDQETQYF.

A few counts support this clonotype. This chain uses TRBV30 with TRBJ1-2, with TRBD1 matching over 7 bases. Trimming took 0 bases from V and 8 from J; bases not matched to a gene: 6. CDR1 and CDR2 from the germline V gene are GTSNPN and SVGIG (reference sequence). This CDR3 spans 13 amino acids. The CDR3 DNA sequence: TGTGCCTGGAGTGTACTAAGGGACAGAGGCTACACCTTC. Its protein product is CAWSVLRDRGYTF.

This clonotype showed up just a few times. The J gene is TRBJ1-5, the V gene TRBV7-8, with 9 bases identical to TRBD1. The junction had 11 bases not matched to a gene; V was cut back by 8 bases and J by 0 bases. The CDR3 has 17 amino acids. Germline V lookup: CDR1 SGHVS, CDR2 FQNEAQ. The CDR3 sequence is CASSTRDRVYSNQPQHF. CDR3 nucleotides: TGTGCCAGCTCAACCCGGGACAGGGTCTATAGCAATCAGCCCCAGCATTTT.

This clonotype came up a few times. The chain carries TRBV3-1 and TRBJ1-1, with D unresolved. V shed 0 bases and J shed 4 bases, with 6 bases lying between them. The CDR3 is 13 amino acids. The V gene's germline CDR1 is LGHDT and CDR2 YNNKEL (reference sequence). CDR3 loop: CASSQDRATEAFF. DNA of the CDR3: TGTGCCAGCAGCCAAGATAGAGCCACTGAAGCTTTCTTT.

This clonotype was detected only a few times. The chain is built from TRBV18 and TRBJ2-3; 8 positions agree with TRBD1. Germline CDR1 and CDR2: KGHSH and LQKENI. With 3 bases clipped from V and 1 base from J, the junction kept 3 bases outside the gene matches. The CDR3 consists of 15 residues. CDR3 residues: CASSPTGDRTDTQYF. CDR3 in DNA: TGTGCCAGCTCACCGACAGGGGATCGCACAGATACGCAGTATTTT.

This chain joins TRBV6-1 and TRBJ1-2, with D possibly being TRBD1 (6 bases). The CDR3 length is 15 residues. Trimming shortened V by 7 bases and J by 4 bases, and 19 bases separated the two germline ends. Germline V lookup: CDR1 MNHNS, CDR2 SASEGT. The CDR3 reads CASTSPHRAAYGYTF. In DNA form, the CDR3 reads TGTGCCAGCACCAGCCCCCACAGGGCGGCCTATGGCTACACCTTC.

This clonotype was counted only a few times. V and J are TRBV12-3 or TRBV12-4 and TRBJ2-1; D remains ambiguous. The CDR3 sequence is 12 residues long. Trimming cost V 6 bases and J 6 bases, with 9 bases left between them. The CDR3 sequence: CASRLSLNEQFF. The CDR3 nucleotides read TGTGCCAGCAGGTTGTCTCTCAATGAGCAGTTCTTC.

This clonotype occurred a few times. The chain links TRBV5-6 to TRBJ1-3; D uncertain. The germline V gene encodes CDR1 SGHDT and CDR2 YYEEEE. The germline V and J ends were trimmed by 4 bases and 4 bases, with 12 bases remaining between them. The CDR3 spans 14 residues. DNA of the CDR3: TGTGCCAGCAGCCATTTAAGGTCCGGAAACACCATATATTTT. Amino acids: CASSHLRSGNTIYF.

The sample holds many counts of this clonotype. The chain couples TRBV12-3 or TRBV12-4 to TRBJ2-3, with D perhaps matching TRBD1 (6 bases). Trimming pared 0 bases from V and 6 bases from J, leaving 13 bases between. CDR3 length: 15 amino acids. The CDR3 DNA reads as TGTGCCAGCAGTTTAGCGTACAGGGTTGGGGATACGCAGTATTTT. Protein: CASSLAYRVGDTQYF.

In this sample, this clonotype turned up a few times. J is TRBJ1-3 and V is TRBV19; D might be TRBD1 (6 bases). This CDR3 comprises 15 residues. From germline, CDR1 is LNHDA and CDR2 SQIVND (reference sequence). Trimming cost V 5 bases and J 2 bases, with 13 bases left between them. Here the CDR3 reads CASSPRTDPGNTIYF. In DNA form, the CDR3 reads TGTGCCAGTAGTCCACGGACAGATCCTGGAAACACCATATATTTT.

This clonotype was counted a few times. The V call is TRBV15, the J call TRBJ2-7, with 10 bases aligning to TRBD2. The CDR3 runs 15 residues. The V segment lost 1 base and the J segment 3 bases; nucleotides outside the gene matches: 3. The germline V gene encodes CDR1 LNHNV and CDR2 YYDKDF (reference sequence). The CDR3 region is CATSRGASGSYEQYF. In DNA form, the CDR3 reads TGTGCCACCAGCAGAGGGGCTAGCGGGAGCTACGAGCAGTACTTC.

This clonotype has more than one count but fewer than ten. CDR3 sequence: CASSLAARAGSYEQYF. The DNA of the CDR3 is TGTGCCAGCAGCTTAGCAGCGCGGGCAGGGTCGTACGAGCAGTACTTC. This chain links TRBV11-2 with TRBJ2-7; D may match TRBD1 or TRBD2 (5 bases each). Germline CDR1 and CDR2: SGHAT and FQNNGV. This CDR3 has 16 residues. Trimming left V 1 base short and J 4 bases short, with 17 bases between.

This clonotype was seen more than once but under ten times. The chain carries TRBV7-9 and TRBJ2-1; D might be TRBD2 (6 bases). CDR1 is SEHNR and CDR2 is FQNEAQ in the germline V gene (reference sequence). The CDR3 length is 15 residues. V was pared by 2 bases and J by 6 bases, with 14 bases between. CDR3 sequence reads: CASSLPASRGNEQFF. As DNA, the CDR3 is TGTGCCAGCAGCTTACCCGCCTCGCGGGGCAATGAGCAGTTCTTC.

V is TRBV12-3 or TRBV12-4 and J is TRBJ1-1, with D possibly TRBD1 on 6 matching bases. Trimming cost V 6 bases and J 4 bases, with 18 bases left between them. CDR3 length equals 15 residues. CDR3 amino acids: CASRNRDGLGTEAFF. CDR3 in DNA: TGTGCCAGCAGGAACAGGGACGGTCTGGGCACTGAAGCTTTCTTT.